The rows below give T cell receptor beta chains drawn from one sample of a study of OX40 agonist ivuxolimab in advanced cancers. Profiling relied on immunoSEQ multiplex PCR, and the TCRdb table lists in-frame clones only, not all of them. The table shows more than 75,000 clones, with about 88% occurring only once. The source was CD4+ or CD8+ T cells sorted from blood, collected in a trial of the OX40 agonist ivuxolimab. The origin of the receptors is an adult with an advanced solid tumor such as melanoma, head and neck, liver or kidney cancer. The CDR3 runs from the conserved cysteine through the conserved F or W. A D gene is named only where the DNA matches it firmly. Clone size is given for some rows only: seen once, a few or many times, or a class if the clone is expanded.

TGTGCCAGTAGTAGATCTGGGACAAGTAAATACAATGAGCAGTTCTTC,CASSRSGTSKYNEQFF,TRBJ2-1,once,TRBV19,.
TGTGCCAGCAGCTACGGGCCAGAGAACACTGAAGCTTTCTTT,CASSYGPENTEAFF,TRBJ1-1,.,TRBV7-9,.
TGTGCCATAAGAAAGGGGGGCGCCGATGGCTACACCTTC,CAIRKGGADGYTF,TRBJ1-2,few,TRBV19,.
TGTGCCAGCAGCTTGAGGCTACTAGCGGGCGTTGATACGCAGTATTTT,CASSLRLLAGVDTQYF,TRBJ2-3,.,TRBV5-4,TRBD2
TGTGCCAGCAGCGGATCCCAGGGGTTCGGCTATGGCTACACCTTC,CASSGSQGFGYGYTF,TRBJ1-2,.,TRBV6-6,.
TGTGCCAGTGAGGACAGGGGAGGTGGAAACACCATATATTTT,CASEDRGGGNTIYF,TRBJ1-3,.,TRBV19,TRBD1
TGTGCCGTCCCGGGACAGGGAATTCGGGCAACTAATGAAAAACTGTTTTTT,CAVPGQGIRATNEKLFF,TRBJ1-4,.,TRBV7-9,TRBD1
TGTGCCAGCAGCCAAGGACAGGGGATCACAGATACGCAGTATTTT,CASSQGQGITDTQYF,TRBJ2-3,.,TRBV5-4,TRBD1
TGCAGCGTCCAAGGGGACGGCGAAGCCTATGGCTACACCTTC,CSVQGDGEAYGYTF,TRBJ1-2,.,TRBV29-1,.
TGTGCCAGCACTCCGGGACAAGCCTCCTACGAGCAGTACTTC,CASTPGQASYEQYF,TRBJ2-7,.,TRBV6-1,.
TGTGCCAGCAGTTACTTCCTCAGGGGGGAAACTGAAGCTTTCTTT,CASSYFLRGETEAFF,TRBJ1-1,.,TRBV6-6,TRBD1
TGCGCCAGCAGCTTGGCCCACCTAGCGGGAGGGCGGAGGGTGGACAATGAGCAGTTCTTC,CASSLAHLAGGRRVDNEQFF,TRBJ2-1,.,TRBV5-1,TRBD2
TGTGCCAGCAGCTCGGGACAGACGAGCTCTGGAAACACCATATATTTT,CASSSGQTSSGNTIYF,TRBJ1-3,.,TRBV9,TRBD1
TGTGCCAGCAGTCCGAACAGGGACTCTGGAAACACCATATATTTT,CASSPNRDSGNTIYF,TRBJ1-3,few,TRBV27,.
TGTGCCAGCAGCCCAGGAATACTCTCCTACGAGCAGTACTTC,CASSPGILSYEQYF,TRBJ2-7,.,TRBV7-2,.
TGCAGCGTTGAAAGGCTTCTAGCGTTGGATACGCAGTATTTT,CSVERLLALDTQYF,TRBJ2-3,.,TRBV29-1,.
TGTGCCAGTAGTGCACAGGGATATGGGGCCAACGTCCTGACTTTC,CASSAQGYGANVLTF,TRBJ2-6,.,TRBV19,.
TGTGCCAGCGAGGTCGCAACAGATACGCAGTATTTT,CASEVATDTQYF,TRBJ2-3,.,TRBV7-9,.
TGCGCCAGCAGCTTTCTGACTAGCGGGGGGGCCGGGGAGACCCAGTACTTC,CASSFLTSGGAGETQYF,TRBJ2-5,.,TRBV5-1,TRBD2
TGTGCCAGCAACACCTTAGGGGATACGCAGTATTTT,CASNTLGDTQYF,TRBJ2-3,.,TRBV7-2,.
TGTGCCAGCAGCTTAGTACTAGCGGGAGGGACAGATACGCAGTATTTT,CASSLVLAGGTDTQYF,TRBJ2-3,.,TRBV7-2,TRBD2
TGTGCCATCAAAGGGGAAGGAAACACCATATATTTT,CAIKGEGNTIYF,TRBJ1-3,.,TRBV10-3,.
TGTGCCAGCAGTGGCGGGGGTTACGAGCAGTACTTC,CASSGGGYEQYF,TRBJ2-7,once,TRBV28,TRBD2
TGTGCCAGCAGCTTGTCTAGCGGGAGCTATGAGCAGTTCTTC,CASSLSSGSYEQFF,TRBJ2-1,few,TRBV11-2,TRBD2
TGTGCCATCAGTGAGTCGTGGCAAGACAATGAGCAGTTCTTC,CAISESWQDNEQFF,TRBJ2-1,once,TRBV10-3,.
TGCGCCAGCAGCTTGGGATTGAACACTGAAGCTTTCTTT,CASSLGLNTEAFF,TRBJ1-1,once,TRBV5-1,.